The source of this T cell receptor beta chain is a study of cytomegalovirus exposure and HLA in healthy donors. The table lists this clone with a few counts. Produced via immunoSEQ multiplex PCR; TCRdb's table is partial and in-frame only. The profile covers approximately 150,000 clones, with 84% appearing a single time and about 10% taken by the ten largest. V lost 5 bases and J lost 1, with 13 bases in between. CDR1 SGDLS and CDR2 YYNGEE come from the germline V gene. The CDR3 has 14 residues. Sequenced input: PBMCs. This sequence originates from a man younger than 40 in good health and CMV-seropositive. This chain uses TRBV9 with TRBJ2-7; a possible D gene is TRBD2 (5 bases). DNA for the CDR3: TGTGCCAGCAGTCTCGGGGTGACGTCCTACGAGCAGTACTTC. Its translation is CASSLGVTSYEQYF.